The 17 T cell receptor beta chains below were found in one sample sequenced in a study of breast tumors, draining lymph nodes, adjacent tissues. TCRdb re-analysed the multiplex PCR reads in MiXCR, keeping a single row per CDR3 protein. The table records roughly 19,000 distinct CDR3 sequences, roughly 50% of them present only once. The material sequenced was breast tumor tissue. The receptor set was obtained from a female donor with breast cancer. Some clones in this sample may be carry-over from other donors' samples.

This clonotype appeared a single time. The rearrangement joins TRBV29-1 to TRBJ2-3, with TRBD2 as a possible D gene (5 bases). Trimming stripped 0 bases from V and 0 bases from J, with 10 bases between. The CDR3 runs 15 residues. Per the germline V gene, CDR1 is SQVTM and CDR2 is ANQGSEA. CDR3 DNA sequence: TGCAGCGTTGAAGATCTGGGGAGAAGCACAGATACGCAGTATTTT. It translates to CSVEDLGRSTDTQYF.

This clonotype was found a few times. The rearrangement uses TRBV7-2 and TRBJ2-3; 8 bases fit TRBD2. Losses at the gene ends were 1 base for V and 0 bases for J; bases not matched to a gene: 3. From germline, CDR1 is SGHTA and CDR2 FQGNSA. The CDR3 extends over 16 amino acids. The CDR3 bases are TGTGCCAGCAGCTTAGAGGCTAGCGGGAGCACAGATACGCAGTATTTT. Its protein product is CASSLEASGSTDTQYF.

This clonotype has a count of ten or more. This chain joins TRBV9 and TRBJ2-5; 7 bases are shared with TRBD1. Germline assignment: CDR1 SGDLS and CDR2 YYNGEE. The V gene end was trimmed by 3 bases and the J gene end by 5 bases; junction bases not matched to a gene: 4. This CDR3 comprises 13 residues. CDR3 nucleotide sequence: TGTGCCAGCAGCGCTAACAGGGGCGAGACCCAGTACTTC. Its translation: CASSANRGETQYF. Full variable domain (rest looked up from reference TRBV9 and TRBJ2-5): DSGVTQTPKHLITATGQRVTLRCSPRSGDLSVYWYQQSLDQGLQFLIQYYNGEERAKGNILERFSAQQFPDLHSELNLSSLELGDSALYFCASSANRGETQYFGPGTRLLVL.

This clonotype showed up many times. The chain has TRBV7-8 and TRBJ2-7, with a possible D match to TRBD2 (6 bases). CDR3 length: 17 residues. Germline CDR1 is SGHVS and CDR2 is FQNEAQ. The V end was cut by 0 bases, the J end by 2 bases, with 17 bases between. The CDR3 DNA is TGTGCCAGCAGCTTAGCGCGGTTGCGGGGAGGACCCTACGAGCAGTACTTC. Translating gives CASSLARLRGGPYEQYF.

This chain connects TRBV7-9 to TRBJ2-3, with 7 bases lining up with TRBD2. V dropped 5 bases and J dropped 4; count of bases not matched to a gene: 9. In germline, CDR1 is SEHNR, CDR2 FQNEAQ (reference sequence). This CDR3 is 15 amino acids long. CDR3: CASSQAGRGSDTQYF. The CDR3 nucleotides are TGTGCCAGCAGCCAAGCGGGAAGGGGCTCAGATACGCAGTATTTT.

This clonotype came up many times. A much larger clone differs by one base, so this may be a read error. Here the CDR3 omits its conserved ending phenylalanine or tryptophan, so a read error is the likely source. The limits of the CDR3 on the DNA are not certain, so only TCRdb's listed CDR3 is given. This chain links TRBV20-1 with TRBJ2-5. The CDR3 totals 11 residues, both ends included. Per germline, CDR1 DFQATT and CDR2 SNEGSKA (reference sequence). The CDR3 is CSAEHQETQSS.

This clonotype came up many times. The genes are TRBV12-3 or TRBV12-4 and TRBJ2-7, with TRBD2 as a possible D gene (5 bases). V lost 2 bases and J lost 2, with 10 bases in between. The CDR3 is 14 amino acids. Here the CDR3 reads CASSLSGYTYEQYF. CDR3 nucleotides: TGTGCCAGCAGTTTATCGGGGTACACCTACGAGCAGTACTTC.

V is TRBV20-1 and J is TRBJ2-7, with unresolved D. Germline-derived CDR1 and CDR2 are DFQATT and SNEGSKA (reference sequence). The CDR3 runs 14 residues. V dropped 6 bases and J dropped 3 bases, with 18 bases sitting between them. The chain's CDR3 is CSARVGPMNYEQYF. In DNA, the CDR3 is TGCAGTGCAAGGGTGGGTCCGATGAACTACGAGCAGTACTTC.

In its sample, this clonotype was seen once. The CDR3 reads CSARVLLAGGFNEQFF. As DNA, the CDR3 is TGCAGTGCTAGAGTCCTACTAGCGGGAGGGTTCAATGAGCAGTTCTTC. The chain couples TRBV20-1 to TRBJ2-1; 13 positions match TRBD2. The J segment lost 6 bases and the V segment lost 1 base, leaving 6 bases of the junction unmatched. This CDR3 region has 16 residues. From germline, CDR1 is DFQATT and CDR2 SNEGSKA (reference sequence).

The chain links TRBV10-1 to TRBJ1-2, with D uncertain. V was clipped by 5 bases and J by 8 bases, with 15 bases between them. Per germline, CDR1 WNHNN and CDR2 SYGVQD (reference sequence). The CDR3 is made up of 13 amino acids. The chain's CDR3 is CASSSDRTRGYTF. The CDR3 nucleotides read TGCGCCAGCAGTTCGGATCGAACCCGGGGCTACACCTTC.

The rearrangement joins TRBV15 to TRBJ2-2; the D call may be TRBD1 or TRBD2 (5 bases each). The ends were cut back, 0 bases at V and 7 bases at J, with 15 bases in the middle. Germline V gives CDR1 LNHNV, CDR2 YYDKDF (reference sequence). The CDR3 totals 16 residues. This chain's CDR3 is CATSRDRQNRDGELFF. For the CDR3, the DNA is TGTGCCACCAGCAGAGATCGACAGAACCGGGACGGGGAGCTGTTTTTT.

The table lists this clonotype with a few counts. The V call is TRBV9, the J call TRBJ2-2; 9 bases match TRBD1. The CDR3 runs 16 residues. The V and J ends lost 3 bases and 3 bases, in that order; junction bases with no gene match: 6. Germline CDR1 reads SGDLS; CDR2 reads YYNGEE. The CDR3 DNA reads TGTGCCAGCAGCGCCAGGACAGGGGTAGACACCGGGGAGCTGTTTTTT. Protein: CASSARTGVDTGELFF.

The CDR3 is CASSGVKTGGNSPLHF. DNA for the CDR3: TGTGCCAGCAGTGGCGTCAAGACAGGGGGCAATTCACCCCTCCACTTT. V gene TRBV25-1 combines with J gene TRBJ1-6; TRBD1 agrees at 10 bases. After removal of 4 bases from V and 7 bases from J, the junction contained 7 bases not matched to a gene. Germline CDR1 is MGHDK and CDR2 is SYGVNS. The CDR3 runs 16 residues.

The chain has TRBV4-3 and TRBJ2-3, with TRBD2 matching 10 bases. The length of the CDR3 is 16 residues. Trimming took 0 bases from V and 4 from J; bases not matched to a gene: 4. The V gene's germline CDR1 is LGHNA and CDR2 YSLEER. Here the CDR3 reads CASSQELSGRADTQYF. The CDR3, as DNA: TGCGCCAGCAGCCAAGAGCTGAGCGGGAGGGCAGATACGCAGTATTTT.

This clonotype was seen at least ten times. The chain couples TRBV3-1 to TRBJ2-3; 9 bases agree with TRBD1. The CDR3 totals 15 residues. The germline CDR1 and CDR2 sequences are LGHDT and YNNKEL (reference sequence). Trimming at V came to 4 bases and at J to 2 bases, leaving 4 bases not matched to a gene. CDR3 in DNA: TGTGCCAGCAGCCCGGGACAGGGATTCACAGATACGCAGTATTTT. Its translation is CASSPGQGFTDTQYF.

The chain is built from TRBV20-1 and TRBJ2-3; weak D call: TRBD2 (5 bases). V lost 3 bases to trimming and J lost 2 bases, with 15 bases between them. CDR3 length equals 15 residues. The V gene's germline CDR1 is DFQATT and CDR2 SNEGSKA (reference sequence). CDR3 DNA: TGCAGTGCTAGCTTATTAGGACTTAACACAGATACGCAGTATTTT. Translation gives CSASLLGLNTDTQYF.

The chain has TRBV29-1 and TRBJ2-1; TRBD2 matches 7 bases. Germline-derived CDR1 and CDR2 are SQVTM and ANQGSEA. The junction had 9 bases not matched to a gene; V was cut back by 3 bases and J by 10 bases. The CDR3 is made up of 13 amino acids. In DNA, the CDR3 is TGCAGCGTTGACGGGAGGCCCCAAAAAGAGCAGTTCTTC. Translation: CSVDGRPQKEQFF.